One and the same sample provided the 7 T cell receptor beta chains below, sequenced in a study of T cell changes during pregnancy in multiple sclerosis. Generated by immunoSEQ multiplex PCR, the TCRdb table keeps only in-frame clones and is missing some. The sample contains 90,000 to 95,000 clones, approximately 90% of which appear only once. The sequencing here drew on peripheral blood, taken before pregnancy. These receptor sequences come from a female donor with multiple sclerosis, enrolled in a pregnancy study.

Only one count was recorded for this clone. V is TRBV7-2 and J is TRBJ2-7, with D perhaps TRBD1 (7 bases). Germline assignment: CDR1 SGHTA and CDR2 FQGNSA. The CDR3 loop spans 14 amino acids. The V gene lost 7 bases and the J gene lost 2 bases, with 15 bases spanning the gap. This chain's CDR3 is CASTQGGTPYEQYF. The CDR3 nucleotides read TGTGCCAGCACCCAGGGGGGCACCCCCTACGAGCAGTACTTC.

This chain uses TRBV4-3 with TRBJ2-7; 7 positions match TRBD1. CDR3 length: 15 amino acids. V was clipped by 1 base and J by 4 bases; unmatched bases: 7. CDR1 is LGHNA, CDR2 YSLEER, per germline. CDR3 in amino acids: CASSQGTGTDYEQYF. CDR3 DNA sequence: TGCGCCAGCAGCCAAGGTACCGGGACAGATTACGAGCAGTACTTC.

This clone came up once. V gene TRBV7-9 combines with J gene TRBJ1-1; D is unclear. This CDR3 spans 15 amino acids. The V gene's germline CDR1 is SEHNR and CDR2 FQNEAQ (reference sequence). Trimming left V 3 bases short and J 0 bases short, with 11 bases between. The CDR3 here is CASSFGNFMNTEAFF. For the CDR3, the DNA is TGTGCCAGCAGCTTCGGGAATTTCATGAACACTGAAGCTTTCTTT.

The rearrangement uses TRBV2 and TRBJ2-7; the D is unclear. CDR3 length: 11 amino acids. The ends were cut back, 3 bases at V and 3 bases at J, with 3 bases in the middle. The germline V gene has CDR1 SNHLY and CDR2 FYNNEI. The chain's CDR3 is CASSDNYEQYF. The CDR3 coding sequence is TGTGCCAGCAGTGATAACTACGAGCAGTACTTC.

The CDR3: CASSHTSGANTGELFF. The DNA for the CDR3 is TGTGCCAGCAGTCACACTAGCGGGGCGAACACCGGGGAGCTGTTTTTT. The gene calls are TRBV11-2 and TRBJ2-2, with 10 bases aligning to TRBD2. This CDR3 contains 16 residues. The V segment lost 6 bases and the J segment 0 bases; nucleotides outside the gene matches: 4. Germline V gene data show CDR1 as SGHAT and CDR2 as FQNNGV.

The chain joins TRBV28 to TRBJ1-1; 9 bases are shared with TRBD1. This CDR3 contains 13 residues. With V trimmed by 2 bases and J by 8 bases, 3 bases remained unmatched. The germline V gene encodes CDR1 MDHEN and CDR2 SYDVKM. CDR3 region: CASSLITGGEAFF. The CDR3 region has the DNA TGTGCCAGCAGTTTAATCACAGGGGGCGAAGCTTTCTTT.

The chain couples TRBV27 to TRBJ2-5, with D uncertain. The CDR3 is 14 residues long. V was cut by 3 bases and J by 5 bases, with 13 bases left in between. In germline, CDR1 is MNHEY, CDR2 SMNVEV (reference sequence). CDR3 sequence reads: CASSFSSVGETQYF. CDR3 nucleotide sequence: TGTGCCAGCAGTTTTTCTTCAGTCGGGGAGACCCAGTACTTC.